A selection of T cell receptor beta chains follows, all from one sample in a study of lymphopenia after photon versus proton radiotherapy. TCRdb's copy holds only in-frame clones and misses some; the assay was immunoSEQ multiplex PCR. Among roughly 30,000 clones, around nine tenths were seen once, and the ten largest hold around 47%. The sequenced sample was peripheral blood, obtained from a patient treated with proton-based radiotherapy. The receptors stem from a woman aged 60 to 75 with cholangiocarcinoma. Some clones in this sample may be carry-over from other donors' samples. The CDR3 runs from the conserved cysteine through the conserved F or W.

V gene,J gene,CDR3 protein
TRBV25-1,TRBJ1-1,CASTEGTEAFF
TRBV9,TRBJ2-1,CASSGSDLLDNEQFF
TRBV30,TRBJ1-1,CAWSAVRADTEAFF
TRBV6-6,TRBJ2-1,CASHEAAGPYNEQFF
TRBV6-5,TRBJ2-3,CASSLQGAADTQYF
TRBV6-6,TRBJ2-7,CASSYKGHEQYF
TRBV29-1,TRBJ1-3,CSVYTKSSGNTIYF
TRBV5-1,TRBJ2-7,CASSPGTTYEQYF
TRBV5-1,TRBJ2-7,CASSLDAGDEQYF
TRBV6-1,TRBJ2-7,CASSEGWGYLEQYF
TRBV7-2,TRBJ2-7,CASSSSSYEQYF